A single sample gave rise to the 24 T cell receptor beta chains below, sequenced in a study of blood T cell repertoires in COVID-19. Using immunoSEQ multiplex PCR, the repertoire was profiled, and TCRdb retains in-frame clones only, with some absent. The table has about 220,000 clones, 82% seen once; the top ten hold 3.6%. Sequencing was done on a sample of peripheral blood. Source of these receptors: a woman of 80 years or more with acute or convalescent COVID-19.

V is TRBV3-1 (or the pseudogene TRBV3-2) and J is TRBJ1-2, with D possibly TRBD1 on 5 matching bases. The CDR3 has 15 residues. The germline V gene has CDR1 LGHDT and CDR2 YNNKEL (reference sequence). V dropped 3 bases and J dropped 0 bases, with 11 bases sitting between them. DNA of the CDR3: TGTGCCAGCAGCCAGGCAGGGTTCACTAACTATGGCTACACCTTC. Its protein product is CASSQAGFTNYGYTF.

Here the CDR3 reads CASRTGGDRGYTF. The CDR3 nucleotides read TGTGCCAGCAGGACAGGGGGGGATCGTGGCTACACCTTC. The genes are TRBV12-3 or TRBV12-4 and TRBJ1-2, with TRBD1 matching over 9 bases. Trimming at V came to 6 bases and at J to 7 bases, leaving 6 bases not matched to a gene. The CDR3 is 13 amino acids.

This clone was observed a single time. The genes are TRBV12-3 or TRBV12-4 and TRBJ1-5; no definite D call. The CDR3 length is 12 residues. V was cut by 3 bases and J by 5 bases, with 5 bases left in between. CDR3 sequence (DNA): TGTGCCAGCAGTTTTGCAGATCAGCCCCAGCATTTT. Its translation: CASSFADQPQHF.

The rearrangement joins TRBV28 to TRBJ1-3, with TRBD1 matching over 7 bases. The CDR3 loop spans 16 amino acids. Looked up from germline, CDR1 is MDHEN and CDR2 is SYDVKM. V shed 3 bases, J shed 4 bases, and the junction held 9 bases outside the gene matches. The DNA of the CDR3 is TGTGCCAGCAGTTTGACTACAGGGGCCGGAGGAAACACCATATATTTT. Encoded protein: CASSLTTGAGGNTIYF.

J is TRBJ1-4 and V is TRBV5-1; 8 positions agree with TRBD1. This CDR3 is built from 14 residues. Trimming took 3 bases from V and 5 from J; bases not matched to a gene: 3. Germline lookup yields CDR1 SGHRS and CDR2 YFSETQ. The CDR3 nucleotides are TGCGCCAGCAGCTACGGACAGGGAAATGAAAAACTGTTTTTT. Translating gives CASSYGQGNEKLFF.

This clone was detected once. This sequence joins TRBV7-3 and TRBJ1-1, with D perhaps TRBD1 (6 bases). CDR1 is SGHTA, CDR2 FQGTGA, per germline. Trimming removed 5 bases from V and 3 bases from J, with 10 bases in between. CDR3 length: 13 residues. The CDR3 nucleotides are TGTGCCAGCAGCCCCTCAGGGGACACTGAAGCTTTCTTT. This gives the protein CASSPSGDTEAFF.

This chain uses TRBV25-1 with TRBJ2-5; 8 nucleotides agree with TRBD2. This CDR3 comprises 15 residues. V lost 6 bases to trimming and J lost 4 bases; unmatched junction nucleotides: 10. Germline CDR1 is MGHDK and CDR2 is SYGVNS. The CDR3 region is CASSRVAGNLETQYF. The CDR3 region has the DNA TGTGCCAGCAGCAGGGTAGCGGGGAACCTAGAGACCCAGTACTTC.

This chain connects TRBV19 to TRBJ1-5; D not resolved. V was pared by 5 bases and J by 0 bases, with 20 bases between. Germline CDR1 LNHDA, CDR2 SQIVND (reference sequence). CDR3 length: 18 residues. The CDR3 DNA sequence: TGTGCCAGTAGTTCGCCGAGGAGTCCGGTTTATAGCAATCAGCCCCAGCATTTT. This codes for CASSSPRSPVYSNQPQHF.

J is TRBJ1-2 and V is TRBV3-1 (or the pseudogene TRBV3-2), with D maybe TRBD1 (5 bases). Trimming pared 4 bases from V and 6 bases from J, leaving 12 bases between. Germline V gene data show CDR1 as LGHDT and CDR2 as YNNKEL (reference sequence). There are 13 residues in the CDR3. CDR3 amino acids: CASSLRGPDGYTF. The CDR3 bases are TGTGCCAGCAGCCTAAGGGGCCCCGATGGCTACACCTTC.

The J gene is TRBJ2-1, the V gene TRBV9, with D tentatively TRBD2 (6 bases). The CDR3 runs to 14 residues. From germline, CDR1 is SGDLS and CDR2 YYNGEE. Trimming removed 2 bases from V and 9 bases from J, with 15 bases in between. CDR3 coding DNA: TGTGCCAGCAGCGTCGTCTTGGCCGGGGGTGAGCAGTTCTTC. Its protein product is CASSVVLAGGEQFF.

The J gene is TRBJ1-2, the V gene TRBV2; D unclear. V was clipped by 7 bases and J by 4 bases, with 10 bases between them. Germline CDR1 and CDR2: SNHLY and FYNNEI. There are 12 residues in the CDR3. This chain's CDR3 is CASTRSPYGYTF. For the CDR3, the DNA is TGTGCCAGCACGAGGTCCCCCTATGGCTACACCTTC.

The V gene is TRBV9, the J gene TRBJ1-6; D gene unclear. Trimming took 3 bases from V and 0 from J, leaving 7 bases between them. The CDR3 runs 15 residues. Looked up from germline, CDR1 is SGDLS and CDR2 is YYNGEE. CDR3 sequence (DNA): TGTGCCAGCAGCGCACGGAGCTCCTATAATTCACCCCTCCACTTT. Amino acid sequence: CASSARSSYNSPLHF.

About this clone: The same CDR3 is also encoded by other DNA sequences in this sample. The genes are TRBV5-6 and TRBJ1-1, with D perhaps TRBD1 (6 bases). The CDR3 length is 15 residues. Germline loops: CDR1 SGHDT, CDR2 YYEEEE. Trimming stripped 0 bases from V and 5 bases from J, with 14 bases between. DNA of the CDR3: TGTGCCAGCAGCTTGGTCGGCAGGGGTTCAACTGAAGCTTTCTTT. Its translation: CASSLVGRGSTEAFF. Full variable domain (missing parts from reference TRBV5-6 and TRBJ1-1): DAGVTQSPTHLIKTRGQQVTLRCSPKSGHDTVSWYQQALGQGPQFIFQYYEEEERQRGNFPDRFSGHQFPNYSSELNVNALLLGDSALYLCASSLVGRGSTEAFFGQGTRLTVV.

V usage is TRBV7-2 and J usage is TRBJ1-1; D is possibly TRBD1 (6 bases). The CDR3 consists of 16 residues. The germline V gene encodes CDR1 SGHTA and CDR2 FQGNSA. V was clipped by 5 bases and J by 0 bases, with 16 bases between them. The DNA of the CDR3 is TGTGCCAGCAGCATAACAGGGTCGATTTTGAACACTGAAGCTTTCTTT. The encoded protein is CASSITGSILNTEAFF.

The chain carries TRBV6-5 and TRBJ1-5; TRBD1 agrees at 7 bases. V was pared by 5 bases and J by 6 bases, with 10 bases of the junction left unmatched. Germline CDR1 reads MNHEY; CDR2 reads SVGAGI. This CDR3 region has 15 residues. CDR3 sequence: CASSRDRVSGQPQHF. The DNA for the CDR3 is TGTGCCAGCAGTAGAGACAGGGTCAGCGGTCAGCCCCAGCATTTT.

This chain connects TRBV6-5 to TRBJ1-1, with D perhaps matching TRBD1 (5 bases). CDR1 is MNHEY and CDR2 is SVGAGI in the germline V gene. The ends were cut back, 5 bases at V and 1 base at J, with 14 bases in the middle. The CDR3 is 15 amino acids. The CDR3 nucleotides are TGTGCCAGCAGTCTTGGGGGGGGGACGAACACTGAAGCTTTCTTT. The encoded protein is CASSLGGGTNTEAFF.

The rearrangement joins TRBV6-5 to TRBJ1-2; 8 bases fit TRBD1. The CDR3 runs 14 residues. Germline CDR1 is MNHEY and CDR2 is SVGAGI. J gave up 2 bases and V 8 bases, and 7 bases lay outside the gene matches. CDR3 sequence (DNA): TGTGCCAGCTTTCAACACAGGGGGAACTATGGCTACACCTTC. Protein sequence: CASFQHRGNYGYTF.

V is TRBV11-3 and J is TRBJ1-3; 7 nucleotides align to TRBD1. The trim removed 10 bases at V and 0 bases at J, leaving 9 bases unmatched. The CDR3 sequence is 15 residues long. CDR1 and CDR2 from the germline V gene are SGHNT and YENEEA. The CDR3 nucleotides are TGTGCCACATCCAGACAGGGCCTCTCTGGAAACACCATATATTTT. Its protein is CATSRQGLSGNTIYF.

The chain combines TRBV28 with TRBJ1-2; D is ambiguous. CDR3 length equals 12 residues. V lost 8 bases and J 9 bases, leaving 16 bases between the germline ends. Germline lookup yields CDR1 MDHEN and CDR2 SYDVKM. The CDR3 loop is CASSLTQQRYTF. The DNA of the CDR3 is TGTGCCAGCTCTCTTACTCAACAGCGCTACACCTTC.

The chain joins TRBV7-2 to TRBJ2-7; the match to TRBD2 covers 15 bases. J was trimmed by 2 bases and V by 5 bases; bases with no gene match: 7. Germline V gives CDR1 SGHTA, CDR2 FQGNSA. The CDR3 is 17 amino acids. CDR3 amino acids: CASSRGLAGGPTYEQYF. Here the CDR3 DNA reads TGTGCCAGCAGCCGGGGACTAGCGGGGGGTCCGACCTACGAGCAGTACTTC. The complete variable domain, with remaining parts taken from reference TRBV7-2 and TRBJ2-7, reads GAGVSQSPSNKVTEKGKDVELRCDPISGHTALYWYRQSLGQGLEFLIYFQGNSAPDKSGLPSDRFSAERTGGSVSTLTIQRTQQEDSAVYLCASSRGLAGGPTYEQYFGPGTRLTVT.

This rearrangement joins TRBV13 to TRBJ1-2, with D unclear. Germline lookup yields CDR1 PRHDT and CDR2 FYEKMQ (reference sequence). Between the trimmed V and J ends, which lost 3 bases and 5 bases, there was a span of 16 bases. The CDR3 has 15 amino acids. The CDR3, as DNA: TGTGCCAGCAGCTTGACCGGGTCGGCGGGGTATGGCTACACCTTC. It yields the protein CASSLTGSAGYGYTF.

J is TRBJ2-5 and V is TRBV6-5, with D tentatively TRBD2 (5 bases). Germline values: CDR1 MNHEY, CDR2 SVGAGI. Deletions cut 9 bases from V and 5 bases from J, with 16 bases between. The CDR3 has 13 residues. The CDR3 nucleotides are TGTGCCAGTATACTAGGAGGTGGGGAGACCCAGTACTTC. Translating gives CASILGGGETQYF.

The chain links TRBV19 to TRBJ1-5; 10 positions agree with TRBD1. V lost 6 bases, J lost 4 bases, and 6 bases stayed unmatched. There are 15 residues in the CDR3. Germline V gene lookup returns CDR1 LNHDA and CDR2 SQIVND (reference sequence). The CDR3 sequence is CASSWDRGPNQPQHF. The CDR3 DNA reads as TGTGCCAGTAGCTGGGACAGGGGACCAAATCAGCCCCAGCATTTT. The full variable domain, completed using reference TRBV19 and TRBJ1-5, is DGGITQSPKYLFRKEGQNVTLSCEQNLNHDAMYWYRQDPGQGLRLIYYSQIVNDFQKGDIAEGYSVSREKKESFPLTVTSAQKNPTAFYLCASSWDRGPNQPQHFGDGTRLSIL.

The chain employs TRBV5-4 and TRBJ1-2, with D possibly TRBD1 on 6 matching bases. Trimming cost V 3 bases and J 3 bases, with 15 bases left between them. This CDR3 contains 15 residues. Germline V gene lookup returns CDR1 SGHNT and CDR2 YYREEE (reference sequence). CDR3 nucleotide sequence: TGTGCCAGCAGCTCTAAAACAGGGTGGGACTATGGCTACACCTTC. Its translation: CASSSKTGWDYGYTF.